These 30 T cell receptor beta chains share one sample of origin, sequenced in a study of identical twins. In TCRdb, the 5' RACE reads were re-called with MiXCR into one record per CDR3 protein. Here the sample spans 600,000 to 850,000 distinct CDR3 sequences, roughly 18% being singletons. In addition, the sample was reused for a study of T cells expressing NK-cell markers.

Sequencing was carried out using PBMCs. All receptors come from a woman under 30 in good health.

This chain links TRBV4-3 with TRBJ2-7, with 9 nucleotides matching TRBD2. Unmatched junction bases numbered 3, after V lost 1 base and J lost 2 bases. Germline V gene lookup returns CDR1 LGHNA and CDR2 YSLEER. This CDR3 has 15 residues. The CDR3 sequence: CASSQVVAGAYEQYF. Written as DNA, the CDR3 is TGCGCCAGCAGCCAAGTTGTAGCGGGGGCCTACGAGCAGTACTTC.

About this clonotype itself: The limits of the CDR3 on the DNA are not certain, so only TCRdb's listed CDR3 is given. This rearrangement joins TRBV5-5 to TRBJ1-2. The germline gives CDR1 SGHKS, CDR2 YYEKEE (reference sequence). The CDR3 length equals 14 residues, ends included. CDR3 amino acids: CASSLAGDFRGYTF.

This clonotype was picked up a small number of times. The chain is built from TRBV20-1 and TRBJ1-1; a possible D gene is TRBD1 (5 bases). Trimming took off 4 bases at V and 1 base at J, with 10 bases between the two ends. The germline gives CDR1 DFQATT, CDR2 SNEGSKA (reference sequence). CDR3 length equals 13 residues. CDR3 region: CSAKTATNTEAFF. DNA of the CDR3: TGCAGTGCTAAGACAGCTACGAACACTGAAGCTTTCTTT.

This sequence joins TRBV20-1 and TRBJ2-3; D is perhaps TRBD2 (7 bases). Trimming removed 5 bases from V and 8 bases from J, with 14 bases in between. This CDR3 contains 12 residues. Germline CDR1 and CDR2: DFQATT and SNEGSKA (reference sequence). This CDR3 reads CSAPNRGATQYF. In nucleotides, the CDR3 is TGCAGTGCTCCTAACCGGGGGGCTACGCAGTATTTT.

This clonotype has just a few counts. The chain couples TRBV10-3 to TRBJ2-7, with 8 bases lining up with TRBD2. The CDR3 is 13 amino acids. The ends lost 11 bases at V and 2 bases at J; junction bases unmatched: 8. Germline values: CDR1 ENHRY, CDR2 SYGVKD. The DNA of the CDR3 is TGTGCCTCGGGGGGGCAGTCCACCTACGAGCAGTACTTC. Translated, it gives CASGGQSTYEQYF.

This clonotype was seen a handful of times. J is TRBJ1-6 and V is TRBV7-9; no reliable D call. The CDR3 extends over 15 amino acids. CDR1 is SEHNR, CDR2 FQNEAQ, per germline (reference sequence). The V end was cut by 1 base, the J end by 7 bases, with 11 bases between. Here the CDR3 DNA reads TGTGCCAGCAGCTTAGACTGGGGTACCAATTCACCCCTCCACTTT. Protein product: CASSLDWGTNSPLHF.

This rearrangement joins TRBV29-1 to TRBJ1-1; D gene ambiguous. The germline CDR1 and CDR2 sequences are SQVTM and ANQGSEA. Trimming took off 7 bases at V and 0 bases at J, with 9 bases between the two ends. CDR3 length equals 12 residues. The CDR3 is CSAEGLNTEAFF. The CDR3 DNA follows: TGCAGCGCGGAAGGCCTGAACACTGAAGCTTTCTTT.

This chain connects TRBV5-1 to TRBJ2-7; possibly TRBD1 for D (6 bases). Per germline, CDR1 SGHRS and CDR2 YFSETQ. Trimming shortened V by 4 bases and J by 6 bases, and 11 bases separated the two germline ends. This CDR3 spans 12 amino acids. The CDR3 loop is CASSEPRGEQYF. DNA for the CDR3: TGCGCCAGCAGCGAACCCAGGGGCGAGCAGTACTTC.

CDR3: CASSLGLAEGGDTQYF. In nucleotides, the CDR3 is TGTGCCAGCAGCCTGGGACTAGCGGAGGGGGGGGATACGCAGTATTTT. This rearrangement joins TRBV12-3 or TRBV12-4 to TRBJ2-3, with 11 nucleotides matching TRBD2. Unmatched junction bases numbered 11, after V lost 6 bases and J lost 6 bases. The CDR3 is 16 residues long.

The V gene is TRBV20-1, the J gene TRBJ2-2; 13 nucleotides align to TRBD2. Germline CDR1 reads DFQATT; CDR2 reads SNEGSKA (reference sequence). This CDR3 has 15 residues. V was pared by 3 bases and J by 10 bases, with 8 bases of the junction left unmatched. CDR3 residues: CSASKLAGGPAELFF. As DNA, the CDR3 is TGCAGTGCTAGTAAACTAGCGGGAGGGCCTGCGGAGCTGTTTTTT.

On this clonotype: This may be a read error, as it is one base from a much larger clone. V gene TRBV6-5 combines with J gene TRBJ2-1, with D hard to call. This CDR3 has 11 residues. CDR1 is MNHEY, CDR2 SVGAGI, per germline. Between the trimmed V and J ends, which lost 4 bases and 8 bases, there was a span of 6 bases. The CDR3: CASSSVHEQFF. For the CDR3, the DNA is TGTGCCAGCAGTTCGGTCCATGAGCAGTTCTTC.

A few counts support this clonotype. The V call is TRBV29-1, the J call TRBJ2-7; D not resolved. Trimming pared 6 bases from V and 0 bases from J, leaving 15 bases between. This CDR3 has 14 residues. Per the germline V gene, CDR1 is SQVTM and CDR2 is ANQGSEA. This chain's CDR3 is CSVAGQLYSYEQYF. For the CDR3, the DNA is TGCAGCGTAGCCGGGCAGCTCTACTCCTACGAGCAGTACTTC.

This chain links TRBV3-1 with TRBJ2-1, with 10 nucleotides matching TRBD2. This CDR3 has 15 amino acids. The V and J ends lost 4 bases and 5 bases, in that order; junction bases with no gene match: 5. Germline V gene sequence: CDR1 LGHDT, CDR2 YNNKEL (reference sequence). The CDR3 loop is CASSLGTSADNEQFF. CDR3 DNA sequence: TGTGCCAGCAGCCTTGGGACTAGCGCTGACAATGAGCAGTTCTTC.

The chain couples TRBV12-3 or TRBV12-4 to TRBJ2-1, with 12 nucleotides matching TRBD2. With V trimmed by 6 bases and J by 10 bases, 10 bases remained unmatched. This CDR3 is built from 15 residues. CDR3 in DNA: TGTGCCAGCAGACCCCCTAGCGGGAGGGGGTGGGAGCAGTTCTTC. It encodes CASRPPSGRGWEQFF.

This sequence joins TRBV5-1 and TRBJ2-7; D possibly corresponds to TRBD2 (6 bases). This CDR3 is built from 14 residues. CDR1 and CDR2 (germline): SGHRS, YFSETQ. With 0 bases removed from V and 6 bases from J, the gap between germline ends came to 13 bases. CDR3 region: CASSLVGLFSEQYF. CDR3 coding DNA: TGCGCCAGCAGCTTGGTGGGACTCTTTTCCGAGCAGTACTTC.

This clonotype was detected ten times or more. The CDR3 sequence is CASSPQGNYGYTF. As DNA, the CDR3 is TGTGCCAGCAGTCCCCAGGGGAACTATGGCTACACCTTC. The chain uses TRBV12-3 or TRBV12-4 and TRBJ1-2; TRBD1 is a possible D gene (6 bases). The CDR3 covers 13 residues. The ends were cut back, 5 bases at V and 2 bases at J, with 9 bases in the middle.

This sequence joins TRBV18 and TRBJ2-7; D unclear. Trimming removed 4 bases from V and 3 bases from J, with 19 bases in between. Germline CDR1 is KGHSH and CDR2 is LQKENI. This CDR3 is built from 16 residues. The CDR3, as DNA: TGTGCCAGCTCACGATACGAAAGTCCAGGCCACTACGAGCAGTACTTC. This encodes CASSRYESPGHYEQYF.

V and J are TRBV7-9 and TRBJ2-1; tentative D call: TRBD2 (7 bases). The ends were cut back, 4 bases at V and 6 bases at J, with 19 bases in the middle. The CDR3 is 16 residues long. CDR1 and CDR2 (germline): SEHNR, FQNEAQ (reference sequence). DNA of the CDR3: TGTGCCAGCAGCTCACTCGGCGGGGGCGCCTCCAATGAGCAGTTCTTC. Translating gives CASSSLGGGASNEQFF.

This clonotype was found a few times. The chain recombines TRBV6-5 with TRBJ2-1, with 9 nucleotides matching TRBD1. Germline lookup yields CDR1 MNHEY and CDR2 SVGAGI. The CDR3 loop spans 15 amino acids. With V trimmed by 2 bases and J by 6 bases, 5 bases remained unmatched. This CDR3 reads CASSYRGTGSNEQFF. The CDR3 DNA reads TGTGCCAGCAGTTACCGCGGGACAGGGAGCAATGAGCAGTTCTTC.

The chain employs TRBV12-3 or TRBV12-4 and TRBJ2-5; 7 bases are shared with TRBD1. V dropped 6 bases and J dropped 5; count of bases not matched to a gene: 6. The length of the CDR3 is 13 residues. CDR3 amino acids: CASRTGLGETQYF. The DNA of the CDR3 is TGTGCCAGCAGGACAGGGCTGGGCGAGACCCAGTACTTC.

The CDR3 loop reads CSARHGGGNSYEQYF. The DNA for the CDR3 is TGCAGTGCTAGACATGGGGGTGGCAACTCCTACGAGCAGTACTTC. This chain links TRBV20-1 with TRBJ2-7; D may be TRBD1 or TRBD2 (5 bases each). The germline V and J ends were trimmed by 2 bases and 0 bases, with 14 bases remaining between them. Germline V CDR1 and CDR2: DFQATT, SNEGSKA (reference sequence). The CDR3 contains 15 residues.

This clonotype has only a few counts. The chain is built from TRBV29-1 and TRBJ2-1; D is perhaps TRBD1 or TRBD2 (7 bases each). CDR3 size: 14 residues. Germline CDR1 is SQVTM and CDR2 is ANQGSEA. V gave up 7 bases and J gave up 7 bases, with 20 bases separating them. The CDR3, as DNA: TGCAGCGCAGGTGGCACAGGGGAGGGTAATGAGCAGTTCTTC. This translates into CSAGGTGEGNEQFF.

This clonotype was seen only a few times. The chain carries TRBV5-6 and TRBJ2-1; D not resolved. V shed 0 bases and J shed 10 bases, with 11 bases lying between them. The CDR3 is made up of 13 amino acids. Germline CDR1 reads SGHDT; CDR2 reads YYEEEE. The CDR3 sequence is CASSLASYGEQFF. CDR3 DNA: TGTGCCAGCAGCTTGGCTTCTTACGGCGAGCAGTTCTTC.

This clonotype was counted at least ten times. The V and J genes are TRBV10-3 and TRBJ1-2, with D perhaps matching TRBD1 (6 bases). CDR1 and CDR2 (germline): ENHRY, SYGVKD. The CDR3 loop spans 16 amino acids. V dropped 7 bases and J dropped 0 bases, with 18 bases sitting between them. The DNA of the CDR3 is TGTGCCATCACGGCAAGACAGGCAAGCGCTAACTATGGCTACACCTTC. Its translation is CAITARQASANYGYTF.

This clonotype has only a few counts. The chain employs TRBV20-1 and TRBJ2-5, with TRBD2 matching over 11 bases. Germline CDR1 is DFQATT and CDR2 is SNEGSKA (reference sequence). The V gene end was trimmed by 3 bases and the J gene end by 5 bases; junction bases not matched to a gene: 8. The CDR3 sequence is 15 residues long. CDR3 nucleotide sequence: TGCAGTGCTAGTTTTTCTAGCGGGGGGTGGGAGACCCAGTACTTC. Protein sequence: CSASFSSGGWETQYF.

There are a few counts of this clonotype. The chain carries TRBV12-3 or TRBV12-4 and TRBJ2-3; the match to TRBD1 covers 7 bases. V dropped 6 bases and J dropped 3; count of bases not matched to a gene: 9. CDR3 length: 15 amino acids. In DNA, the CDR3 is TGTGCCAGCAGGACTACGATACAGGGGACAGATACGCAGTATTTT. This codes for CASRTTIQGTDTQYF.

This clonotype was seen a few times. The CDR3 DNA follows: TGTGCCAGCAGTTGGGGGACAGGGGCCTACGAGCAGTACTTC. As protein: CASSWGTGAYEQYF. The rearrangement joins TRBV27 to TRBJ2-7; 10 bases agree with TRBD1. The CDR3 covers 14 residues. Trimming cost V 4 bases and J 2 bases; bases outside gene matches: 2. The germline V gene encodes CDR1 MNHEY and CDR2 SMNVEV (reference sequence).

This clonotype showed up many times. V is TRBV2 and J is TRBJ1-2, with a weak D call TRBD1 (6 bases). The germline V gene has CDR1 SNHLY and CDR2 FYNNEI. This CDR3 comprises 13 residues. V lost 5 bases and J 8 bases, leaving 15 bases between the germline ends. The CDR3, as DNA: TGTGCCAGCAGTCGTCAGGGGAGGGAAGGCTACACCTTC. Translation gives CASSRQGREGYTF.

Many counts were recorded for this clonotype. The chain carries TRBV20-1 and TRBJ2-3; D is uncertain. Germline V gene data show CDR1 as DFQATT and CDR2 as SNEGSKA (reference sequence). V lost 4 bases, J lost 6 bases, and 5 bases lay in between. The CDR3 spans 10 residues. The CDR3 loop is CSATPDTQYF. CDR3 sequence (DNA): TGCAGTGCTACCCCCGATACGCAGTATTTT.

V is TRBV25-1 and J is TRBJ1-2; D gene unclear. Looked up from germline, CDR1 is MGHDK and CDR2 is SYGVNS. The CDR3 contains 11 residues. Between the trimmed V and J ends, which lost 1 base and 8 bases, there was a span of 5 bases. CDR3 in DNA: TGTGCCAGCAGTGAATCGGGAGGCTACACCTTC. It codes for CASSESGGYTF.